This TCR beta chain emerged from a study of blood T cell repertoires in COVID-19. This table comes from immunoSEQ multiplex PCR, and its TCRdb copy is limited to in-frame clones, with some not included. The table includes roughly 290,000 clones, about nine tenths detected once. Everyone who took part was about 18 to 90 years old, and they came from over 20 US areas. Allocation to cohorts depended on clinical history reported by the participants. Before being deemed recovered, Cohort 3 donors had two negative PCRs, clearance, or symptom resolution. V dropped 7 bases and J dropped 0 bases, with 12 bases sitting between them. CDR1 SQVTM and CDR2 ANQGSEA come from the germline V gene. CDR3 length: 13 residues.

This receptor was obtained from a woman aged 35 to 49 who had recovered from COVID-19. Sequenced sample: PBMCs or T cells enriched from blood (not recorded which). The chain has TRBV29-1 and TRBJ1-1; unclear D gene. The CDR3 reads CSADTVMNTEAFF. DNA of the CDR3: TGCAGCGCTGACACAGTTATGAACACTGAAGCTTTCTTT.